This T cell receptor (beta chain) was sequenced for a study of shared clonotypes between healthy human individuals. From germline, CDR1 is LNHDA and CDR2 SQIVND (reference sequence). The CDR3 runs to 14 residues. V lost 3 bases and J 3 bases, leaving 12 bases between the germline ends. Remarks on this clone: What it binds is unknown.

Sequencing used immunoSEQ multiplex PCR; TCRdb keeps in-frame clones, though not all of them. The sample has about 2.4 million clones; 90% to 95% are singletons. Study-wide results and caveats: In this cohort, only blood was sampled, and tissue repertoires likely differ. Represented diversity, genetic and exposure-history alike, was limited by few donors. Naive CD4 clonotypes overlapped across a few donors at roughly 5.1%.

Material: naive CD4+ T cells from PBMCs. The subset is: CD45RA+ positively selected. This rearrangement joins TRBV19 to TRBJ2-7, with D possibly TRBD1 on 5 matching bases. The TCR originated in a man between 18 and 35 years old in good health. Some clones in this sample may be carry-over from other donors' samples. The CDR3 loop is CASSISGQDYEQYF. The CDR3 DNA reads as TGTGCCAGTAGTATTTCTGGACAAGACTACGAGCAGTACTTC.